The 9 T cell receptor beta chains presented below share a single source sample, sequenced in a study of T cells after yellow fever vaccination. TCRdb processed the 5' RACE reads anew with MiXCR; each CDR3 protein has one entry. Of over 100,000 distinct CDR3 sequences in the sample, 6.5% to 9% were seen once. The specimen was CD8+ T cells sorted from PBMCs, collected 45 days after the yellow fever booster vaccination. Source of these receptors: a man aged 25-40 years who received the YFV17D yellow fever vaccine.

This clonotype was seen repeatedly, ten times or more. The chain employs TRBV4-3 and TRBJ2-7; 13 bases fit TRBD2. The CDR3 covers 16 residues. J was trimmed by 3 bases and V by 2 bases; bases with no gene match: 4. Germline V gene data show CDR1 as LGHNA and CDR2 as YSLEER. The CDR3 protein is CASSQTRTSGSYEQYF. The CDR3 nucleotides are TGCGCCAGCAGCCAAACGAGGACTAGCGGGAGCTACGAGCAGTACTTC.

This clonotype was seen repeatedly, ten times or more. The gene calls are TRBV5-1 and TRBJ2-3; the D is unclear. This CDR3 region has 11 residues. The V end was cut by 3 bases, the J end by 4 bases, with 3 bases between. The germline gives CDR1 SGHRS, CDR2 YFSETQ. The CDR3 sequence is CASSSSDTQYF. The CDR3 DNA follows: TGCGCCAGCAGCTCCTCAGATACGCAGTATTTT.

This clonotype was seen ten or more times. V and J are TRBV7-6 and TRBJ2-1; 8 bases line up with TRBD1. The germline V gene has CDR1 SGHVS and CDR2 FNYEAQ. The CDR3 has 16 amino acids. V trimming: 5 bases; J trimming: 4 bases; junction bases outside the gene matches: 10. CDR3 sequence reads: CASSKTGTGAYNEQFF. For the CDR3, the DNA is TGTGCCAGCAGCAAGACCGGGACAGGAGCTTACAATGAGCAGTTCTTC.

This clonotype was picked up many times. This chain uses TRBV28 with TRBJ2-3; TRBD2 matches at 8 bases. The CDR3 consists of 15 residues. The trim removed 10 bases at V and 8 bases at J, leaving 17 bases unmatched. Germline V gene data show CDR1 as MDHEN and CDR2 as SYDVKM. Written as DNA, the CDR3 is TGTGCCACCAACTCCGCGGGAGGAAACCCGGGTACGCAGTATTTT. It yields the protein CATNSAGGNPGTQYF.

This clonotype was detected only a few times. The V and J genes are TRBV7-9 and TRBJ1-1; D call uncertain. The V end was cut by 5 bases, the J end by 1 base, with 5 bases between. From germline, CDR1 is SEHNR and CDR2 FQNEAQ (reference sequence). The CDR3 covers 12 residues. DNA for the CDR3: TGTGCCAGCAGCCCCAGGAACACTGAAGCTTTCTTT. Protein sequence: CASSPRNTEAFF.

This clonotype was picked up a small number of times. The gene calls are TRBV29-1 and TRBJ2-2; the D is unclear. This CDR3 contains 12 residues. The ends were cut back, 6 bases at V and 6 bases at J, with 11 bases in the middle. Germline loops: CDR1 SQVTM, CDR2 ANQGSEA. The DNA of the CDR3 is TGCAGCGTCGAATGGGGATCCGGGGAGCTGTTTTTT. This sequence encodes CSVEWGSGELFF.

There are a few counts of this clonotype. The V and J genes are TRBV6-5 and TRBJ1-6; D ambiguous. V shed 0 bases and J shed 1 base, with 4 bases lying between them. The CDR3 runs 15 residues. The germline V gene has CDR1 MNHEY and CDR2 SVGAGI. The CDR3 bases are TGTGCCAGCAGTTACTCCGCTTCCTATAATTCACCCCTCCACTTT. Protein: CASSYSASYNSPLHF.

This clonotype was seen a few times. In DNA form, the CDR3 reads TGTGCCAGCAGCTTGGACGGCCTAGCGGGCACCGGGGAGCTGTTTTTT. Its translation: CASSLDGLAGTGELFF. The chain joins TRBV7-8 to TRBJ2-2; 8 bases are shared with TRBD2. This CDR3 is 16 amino acids long. Germline CDR1 and CDR2: SGHVS and FQNEAQ. Trimming removed 3 bases from V and 4 bases from J; junction bases left unmatched: 7.

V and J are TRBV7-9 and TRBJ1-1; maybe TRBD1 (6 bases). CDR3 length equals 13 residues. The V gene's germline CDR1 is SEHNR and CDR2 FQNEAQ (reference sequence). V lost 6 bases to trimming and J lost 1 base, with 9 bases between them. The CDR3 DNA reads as TGTGCCAGCAGGGAGGGGGGGAACACTGAAGCTTTCTTT. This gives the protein CASREGGNTEAFF.